These 16 T cell receptor beta chains were sequenced from one sample in a study of blood T cell repertoires in COVID-19. Sequencing used immunoSEQ multiplex PCR; TCRdb keeps in-frame clones, though not all of them. The sample lists about 270,000 clones; about 89% were seen once. Sequencing was carried out using PBMCs or T cells enriched from blood (not recorded which). All receptors derive from a young woman who had recovered from COVID-19.

The chain couples TRBV19 to TRBJ2-7; a possible D gene is TRBD2 (6 bases). V lost 5 bases to trimming and J lost 2 bases, with 13 bases between them. Germline lookup yields CDR1 LNHDA and CDR2 SQIVND (reference sequence). The CDR3 totals 14 residues. CDR3 bases: TGTGCCAGTAGTTCGGATAGGGAGGCCTACGAGCAGTACTTC. Protein product: CASSSDREAYEQYF.

The rearrangement joins TRBV28 to TRBJ1-3, with D uncertain. The CDR3 runs 16 residues. CDR1 and CDR2 (germline): MDHEN, SYDVKM. V shed 0 bases and J shed 2 bases, with 11 bases lying between them. The CDR3 DNA is TGTGCCAGCAGTTTATGGGAGGCTGGGGCTGGAAACACCATATATTTT. It codes for CASSLWEAGAGNTIYF.

This rearrangement joins TRBV27 to TRBJ2-3; 13 nucleotides align to TRBD2. This CDR3 comprises 18 residues. Germline-derived CDR1 and CDR2 are MNHEY and SMNVEV (reference sequence). The ends lost 8 bases at V and 4 bases at J; junction bases unmatched: 15. The CDR3 nucleotides read TGTGCCAGCGGATCACCTCGGACTAGCGGGAGTTACGCAGATACGCAGTATTTT. This codes for CASGSPRTSGSYADTQYF.

V is TRBV5-4 and J is TRBJ1-1; D gene unclear. Germline values: CDR1 SGHNT, CDR2 YYREEE (reference sequence). The V gene lost 2 bases and the J gene lost 8 bases, with 4 bases spanning the gap. The CDR3 is 10 amino acids. CDR3 DNA: TGTGCCAGCAGCTTCTCCGAAGCTTTCTTT. As protein: CASSFSEAFF.

The CDR3 is CASRAWDRANSPLHF. As DNA, the CDR3 is TGTGCCAGCAGAGCTTGGGACAGGGCGAATTCACCCCTCCACTTT. V gene TRBV11-2 combines with J gene TRBJ1-6; 9 nucleotides match TRBD1. Trimming removed 6 bases from V and 7 bases from J; junction bases left unmatched: 7. The germline CDR1 and CDR2 sequences are SGHAT and FQNNGV. The CDR3 runs 15 residues.

The rearrangement joins TRBV7-7 to TRBJ2-1; TRBD2 matches at 14 bases. V lost 5 bases, J lost 5 bases, and 11 bases stayed unmatched. The CDR3 has 18 residues. Germline CDR1 reads SSHAT; CDR2 reads FNYEAQ (reference sequence). For the CDR3, the DNA is TGTGCCAGCAGCGTGGGGGACCGACTAGCGGGAGGGAACAATGAGCAGTTCTTC. It specifies CASSVGDRLAGGNNEQFF.

V and J are TRBV9 and TRBJ1-6; weak D call: TRBD1 (5 bases). This CDR3 is built from 15 residues. The germline V gene encodes CDR1 SGDLS and CDR2 YYNGEE. V was trimmed by 0 bases and J by 10 bases, leaving 14 bases between them. As DNA, the CDR3 is TGTGCCAGCAGCGTAGGTCAGGGTGTCGAATCACCCCTCCACTTT. This gives the protein CASSVGQGVESPLHF.

This chain uses TRBV7-9 with TRBJ1-4; TRBD1 matches 7 bases. The CDR3 runs 15 residues. V lost 5 bases and J lost 2; bases outside the gene matches: 5. Germline CDR1 SEHNR, CDR2 FQNEAQ (reference sequence). Here the CDR3 reads CASSRGQATNEKLFF. CDR3 nucleotides: TGTGCCAGCAGCCGAGGACAGGCCACTAATGAAAAACTGTTTTTT.

This sequence joins TRBV7-2 and TRBJ2-3, with D perhaps matching TRBD2 (5 bases). The germline V gene encodes CDR1 SGHTA and CDR2 FQGNSA. The CDR3 runs 16 residues. V lost 2 bases and J 2 bases, leaving 14 bases between the germline ends. This CDR3 reads CASSLNPAGSTDTQYF. In DNA, the CDR3 is TGTGCCAGCAGCTTAAATCCTGCGGGCTCCACAGATACGCAGTATTTT.

The J gene is TRBJ2-5, the V gene TRBV4-1, with TRBD2 matching 11 bases. V gave up 1 base and J gave up 4 bases; unmatched junction bases: 8. This CDR3 is built from 17 residues. Germline CDR1 reads MGHRA; CDR2 reads YSYEKL. The CDR3 DNA sequence: TGCGCCAGCAGCCAAGTTAGCGGGAGGGCCGGGGCAGAGACCCAGTACTTC. Translated: CASSQVSGRAGAETQYF.

This chain links TRBV9 with TRBJ1-1; TRBD1 aligns across 7 bases. V dropped 0 bases and J dropped 5; count of bases not matched to a gene: 4. CDR3 length: 14 residues. In germline, CDR1 is SGDLS, CDR2 YYNGEE. The CDR3 region is CASSVATRGTEAFF. CDR3 bases: TGTGCCAGCAGCGTAGCTACCAGGGGGACTGAAGCTTTCTTT.

This chain joins TRBV6-5 and TRBJ1-1; a possible D gene is TRBD1 (5 bases). V was shortened by 2 bases and J by 0 bases, with 10 bases between the two germline ends. The CDR3 has 15 residues. Looked up from germline, CDR1 is MNHEY and CDR2 is SVGAGI. The chain's CDR3 is CASSYGGNMNTEAFF. DNA of the CDR3: TGTGCCAGCAGTTACGGGGGGAACATGAACACTGAAGCTTTCTTT.

V is TRBV5-1 and J is TRBJ2-7, with 7 positions matching TRBD1. Germline V gene data show CDR1 as SGHRS and CDR2 as YFSETQ. V trimming: 0 bases; J trimming: 1 base; junction bases outside the gene matches: 4. This CDR3 is built from 15 residues. The chain's CDR3 is CASSLAWDRSYEQYF. CDR3 in DNA: TGCGCCAGCAGCTTGGCGTGGGACAGATCCTACGAGCAGTACTTC.

This clone was observed a single time. The sample contains more than one DNA sequence encoding this CDR3. The chain carries TRBV7-9 and TRBJ1-1; no definite D call. The V and J ends lost 2 bases and 0 bases respectively, with 4 bases between them. Germline loops: CDR1 SEHNR, CDR2 FQNEAQ (reference sequence). The CDR3 contains 13 residues. The CDR3 DNA is TGTGCCAGCAGCTTATCGGTGAACACTGAAGCTTTCTTT. This codes for CASSLSVNTEAFF.

The rearrangement uses TRBV6-4 and TRBJ2-1; a weak D match, TRBD1 (6 bases). Trimming took 4 bases from V and 8 from J, leaving 18 bases between them. Germline V CDR1 and CDR2: MRHNA, SNTAGT. The CDR3 is 15 amino acids. DNA of the CDR3: TGTGCCAGCAGTGCAGAAGGACAGTTATCATATGAGCAGTTCTTC. It translates to CASSAEGQLSYEQFF.

The sample holds a few counts of this clone. The chain links TRBV6-6 to TRBJ1-1; 9 bases are shared with TRBD1. Germline V lookup: CDR1 MNHNY, CDR2 SVGAGI (reference sequence). The CDR3 is 16 amino acids. J was trimmed by 4 bases and V by 5 bases; bases with no gene match: 11. CDR3 loop: CASSRPGTGSGTEAFF. Written as DNA, the CDR3 is TGTGCCAGCAGTCGACCTGGGACAGGGAGTGGCACTGAAGCTTTCTTT.